The entry below gives a single T cell receptor (beta chain) sequence along with its context. The entry originates in a study of PD-1 blockade in classical Hodgkin lymphoma. The table came from immunoSEQ multiplex PCR; TCRdb's copy has only in-frame clones and leaves some out. The table lists roughly 50,000 clones, around 85% of them singletons, with 15% to 20% in the top ten. Following autologous stem cell transplantation, relapse occurred in every patient, and exposure to brentuximab vedotin varied. The sample in question was peripheral blood mononuclear cells (PBMCs), obtained at baseline. The receptor was derived from a human donor with classical Hodgkin lymphoma.

The chain's CDR3 is CASSSTRSEPGYGYTF. The CDR3 coding sequence is TGTGCCAGCAGCTCCACTCGCTCAGAGCCGGGGTATGGCTACACCTTC. J is TRBJ1-2 and V is TRBV7-2; D ambiguous. The V gene's germline CDR1 is SGHTA and CDR2 FQGNSA. The CDR3 is made up of 16 amino acids. V lost 4 bases, J lost 5 bases, and 20 bases lay in between. Full variable domain (remainder filled in from reference TRBV7-2 and TRBJ1-2): GAGVSQSPSNKVTEKGKDVELRCDPISGHTALYWYRQSLGQGLEFLIYFQGNSAPDKSGLPSDRFSAERTGGSVSTLTIQRTQQEDSAVYLCASSSTRSEPGYGYTFGSGTRLTVV.